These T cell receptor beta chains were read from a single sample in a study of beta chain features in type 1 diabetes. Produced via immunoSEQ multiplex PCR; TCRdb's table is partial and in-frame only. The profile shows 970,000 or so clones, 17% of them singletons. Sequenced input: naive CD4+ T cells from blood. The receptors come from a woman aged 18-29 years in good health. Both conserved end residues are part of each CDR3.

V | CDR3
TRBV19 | CASAQHGTGELFF
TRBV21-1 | CASLGTGTSGYEQYF
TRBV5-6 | CASSFYFSDHEQYF
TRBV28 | CASRGGLAVSSYNEQFF
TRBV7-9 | CASAVGVSTDTQYF
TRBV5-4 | CASSLGQQETQYF
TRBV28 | CASSVTSGSYEQYF
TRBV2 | CASSSQGPGELFF
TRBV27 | CASSNRLAGLYEQYF
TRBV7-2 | CASSLGAFSNQPQHF
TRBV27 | CASSLQHYVGEAFF
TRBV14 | CASSPLGIPSYEQYF
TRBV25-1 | CASSRGWGNTEAFF
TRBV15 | CATSWGFGYTF
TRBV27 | CASSTGVSGYTF
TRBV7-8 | CASSLAPGQGFGYTF
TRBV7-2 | CASSSSKTSGSWETQYF
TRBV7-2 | CASSDPIRNRGTANYGYTF
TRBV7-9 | CASRPRTSGATYNEQFF
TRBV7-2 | CASGRQGMVHEQYF
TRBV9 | CASPGNSTDTQYF
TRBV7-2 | CASSWDRAETQYF
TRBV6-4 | CASSPRTSGHNEQFF
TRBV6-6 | CASSYLAPANTGELFF
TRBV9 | CASSVEGQRNQPQHF
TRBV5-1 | CASSPRLEMVFYEQYF
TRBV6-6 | CASSSRGQANTEAFF
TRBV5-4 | CASSLATLETQYF
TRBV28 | CASSKLDRGDQPQHF
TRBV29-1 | CSINILAGARNEQFF
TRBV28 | CASSSHKNTEAFF
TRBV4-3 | CASSQDLTSGSTNTGELFF
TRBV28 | CASSSYQGGIGFDTQYF
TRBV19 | CASSKAGGEAQYF
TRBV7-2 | CASSLTRDSYNEQFF
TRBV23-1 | CASSRSCRSGNTIYF
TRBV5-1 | CASSNSGRLEQFF
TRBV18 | CASSPQAPYSSGANVLTF
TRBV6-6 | CASSDLAWQYF
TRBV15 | CATSRDFPRRQSGNTIYF
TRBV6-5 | CASSYLRGHTEAFF
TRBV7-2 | CASSLSPVRNTEAFF
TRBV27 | CASSLGAGQGASWNEQFF
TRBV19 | CASSIPPGQGAKGELFF
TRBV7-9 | CASSFSNTEAFF
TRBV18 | CASSRSRTESSYEQYF
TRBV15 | CATSKQGDQPQHF
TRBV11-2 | CASSPRGHYSVLDGYTF
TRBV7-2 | CASSRRWVAVPSTDTQYF
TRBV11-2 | CASSSRIGALFF
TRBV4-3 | CASSQDPPSGTYNEQFF
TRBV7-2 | CASSFRVGQNYGYTF
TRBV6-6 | CASRPPPGQDNEKLFF
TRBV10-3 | CAISGGGQETQYF
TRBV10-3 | CAISESATGSNQPQHF